This entry lists 10 T cell receptor beta chains sequenced from one sample in a study of OX40 agonist ivuxolimab in advanced cancers. The data were produced by immunoSEQ multiplex PCR, yet TCRdb's version contains in-frame clones alone and is incomplete. The data contain fewer than 85,000 clones, roughly 86% of them singletons. Sequencing was performed on CD4+ or CD8+ T cells sorted from blood, taken in a trial of the OX40 agonist ivuxolimab. All receptors derive from an adult with an advanced solid tumor such as melanoma, head and neck, liver or kidney cancer.

This clone was seen a few times. The gene calls are TRBV4-2 and TRBJ1-2, with D hard to call. V was cut by 4 bases and J by 7 bases, with 13 bases left in between. CDR1 is LGHNA, CDR2 YNFKEQ, per germline. This CDR3 comprises 13 residues. CDR3 nucleotide sequence: TGTGCCAGCAGCCTTGAGGAAAGGACTGGCTACACCTTC. This sequence encodes CASSLEERTGYTF.

This clone was seen just once. This chain links TRBV5-1 with TRBJ2-7; 7 nucleotides match TRBD1. Trimming took 4 bases from V and 3 from J; bases not matched to a gene: 7. Germline values: CDR1 SGHRS, CDR2 YFSETQ. The CDR3 contains 14 residues. Written as DNA, the CDR3 is TGCGCCAGCAGCCCACGGACAGGAGTCTACGAGCAGTACTTC. This gives the protein CASSPRTGVYEQYF.

The chain combines TRBV9 with TRBJ1-1; D is unclear. V shed 4 bases and J shed 5 bases, with 18 bases lying between them. The CDR3 extends over 15 amino acids. Germline CDR1 is SGDLS and CDR2 is YYNGEE. CDR3 region: CASSYARGAGTEAFF. CDR3 DNA: TGTGCCAGCAGCTATGCCCGAGGAGCGGGGACTGAAGCTTTCTTT.

J is TRBJ2-1 and V is TRBV25-1, with 7 bases fitting TRBD1. The trim removed 10 bases at V and 5 bases at J, leaving 11 bases unmatched. Per the germline V gene, CDR1 is MGHDK and CDR2 is SYGVNS. The CDR3 extends over 14 amino acids. Here the CDR3 DNA reads TGTGCCATGATCCGGGACAGACAGGACAATGAGCAGTTCTTC. Its translation is CAMIRDRQDNEQFF.

The V and J genes are TRBV2 and TRBJ2-3, with 9 bases fitting TRBD2. The CDR3 spans 13 residues. J was trimmed by 5 bases and V by 11 bases; bases with no gene match: 8. Germline CDR1 is SNHLY and CDR2 is FYNNEI. In nucleotides, the CDR3 is TGTGCCCTCCAGCGGGGGGCGGGAGATACGCAGTATTTT. Protein sequence: CALQRGAGDTQYF.

This clone was seen a few times. The genes are TRBV6-1 and TRBJ2-1; D is perhaps TRBD1 (6 bases). Germline assignment: CDR1 MNHNS and CDR2 SASEGT. The V end was cut by 5 bases, the J end by 12 bases, with 11 bases between. CDR3 size: 11 residues. The DNA of the CDR3 is TGTGCCAGCAGTCAGGGGCCGGGGCAGTTCTTC. Residues: CASSQGPGQFF.

The rearrangement joins TRBV4-2 to TRBJ2-3; 14 bases align to TRBD2. The CDR3 runs to 18 residues. Unmatched junction bases numbered 8, after V lost 0 bases and J lost 6 bases. CDR1 and CDR2 (germline): LGHNA, YNFKEQ. The CDR3 DNA reads TGTGCCAGCAGCCAAGATGGGGGACTAGCGGGAGTAGGGGATACGCAGTATTTT. Protein sequence: CASSQDGGLAGVGDTQYF.

The chain joins TRBV9 to TRBJ2-7; 10 bases align to TRBD2. V was pared by 3 bases and J by 3 bases, with 6 bases of the junction left unmatched. Germline V gene lookup returns CDR1 SGDLS and CDR2 YYNGEE. The CDR3 is 15 residues long. CDR3 amino acids: CASSGGTSVYYEQYF. CDR3 nucleotide sequence: TGTGCCAGCAGCGGGGGGACTAGCGTGTACTACGAGCAGTACTTC.

The chain uses TRBV28 and TRBJ1-4; the D gene is possibly TRBD1 (5 bases). The CDR3 totals 15 residues. The germline V gene has CDR1 MDHEN and CDR2 SYDVKM. V lost 5 bases, J lost 3 bases, and 13 bases lay in between. The CDR3 nucleotides read TGTGCCAGCAGTGTCCCTGGGGGTTCTAATGAAAAACTGTTTTTT. Its protein is CASSVPGGSNEKLFF.

The chain employs TRBV9 and TRBJ2-7, with TRBD2 identical over 7 bases. Per germline, CDR1 SGDLS and CDR2 YYNGEE. Trimming cost V 4 bases and J 7 bases; bases outside gene matches: 11. The length of the CDR3 is 14 residues. Here the CDR3 DNA reads TGTGCCAGCAGCCTACCCGCCTGGGGGGGGGAGCAGTACTTC. Amino acid sequence: CASSLPAWGGEQYF.